This TCR beta chain was recovered during a study of TIL therapy for anti-PD-1-resistant metastatic lung cancer. About the research overall: Patients had a median age of about 50 years (range about 38-85). Study-level findings and limits: Treatment-naive, never-smoker and oncogene-addicted patients were overrepresented in this highly selected cohort.

Time point defined: pre-treatment sample, taken before nivolumab and TIL therapy. Pleural nodules or supraclavicular lymph nodes made up most of the excised metastases sampled. Per germline, CDR1 MNHEY and CDR2 SMNVEV (reference sequence). V was cut by 5 bases and J by 2 bases, with 15 bases left in between. The CDR3 consists of 16 residues. Of note for this clone: Its antigen remains unidentified.

Sequencing used immunoSEQ v3. Here immunoSEQ multiplex PCR was the method, and the copy in TCRdb shows in-frame clones only, minus some. Of roughly 7,000 clones in the sample, over 55% are singletons; the top ten hold approximately 8.4%. The receptor's source is a person aged 25-85 years with non-small cell lung cancer. The chain couples TRBV27 to TRBJ2-2; D ambiguous. The material sequenced was tumor tissue, taken at baseline. CDR3: CASSAVRADNTGELFF. CDR3 in DNA: TGTGCCAGCAGTGCCGTTCGGGCAGATAACACCGGGGAGCTGTTTTTT.